Shown below are 30 T cell receptor beta chains from a single sample sequenced in a study of blood T cell repertoires in COVID-19. Produced via immunoSEQ multiplex PCR; TCRdb's table is partial and in-frame only. The sample has fewer than 95,000 clones; about 91% are singletons. The specimen sequenced was peripheral blood. Receptors originate from a man in his sixties with acute or convalescent COVID-19.

The chain is built from TRBV27 and TRBJ2-1, with 8 bases matching TRBD2. V shed 1 base, J shed 10 bases, and the junction held 6 bases outside the gene matches. Germline assignment: CDR1 MNHEY and CDR2 SMNVEV (reference sequence). CDR3 length: 14 amino acids. The CDR3 DNA follows: TGTGCCAGCAGTTTATACGGGGGGGGAAACGAGCAGTTCTTC. Its protein product is CASSLYGGGNEQFF.

The rearrangement uses TRBV12-3 or TRBV12-4 and TRBJ1-2; D gene uncertain. V was trimmed by 6 bases and J by 5 bases, leaving 7 bases between them. This CDR3 is 11 amino acids long. CDR3 sequence reads: CASSLLYGYTF. The CDR3 DNA follows: TGTGCCAGCAGCCTTTTATATGGCTACACCTTC.

The V gene is TRBV5-1, the J gene TRBJ2-1; tentatively, D is TRBD2 (5 bases). CDR1 SGHRS and CDR2 YFSETQ come from the germline V gene. The length of the CDR3 is 16 residues. V gave up 0 bases and J gave up 0 bases, with 10 bases separating them. Here the CDR3 reads CASSLGGSSSYNEQFF. The CDR3 region has the DNA TGCGCCAGCAGCTTGGGCGGGTCAAGCTCCTACAATGAGCAGTTCTTC.

J is TRBJ1-6 and V is TRBV3-1 (or the pseudogene TRBV3-2); D is unresolved. This CDR3 is built from 15 residues. Germline CDR1 and CDR2: LGHDT and YNNKEL (reference sequence). Trimming took 1 base from V and 7 from J, leaving 11 bases between them. The CDR3 bases are TGTGCCAGCAGCCAAGTTAGGCCAGGCAATTCACCCCTCCACTTT. Residues: CASSQVRPGNSPLHF.

The chain combines TRBV19 with TRBJ2-2, with D maybe TRBD1 (6 bases). The CDR3 runs to 15 residues. From germline, CDR1 is LNHDA and CDR2 SQIVND (reference sequence). V lost 1 base to trimming and J lost 6 bases, with 12 bases between them. DNA for the CDR3: TGTGCCAGTAGTATAGGGGGGCTCAAGGCCGGGGAGCTGTTTTTT. Protein product: CASSIGGLKAGELFF.

The chain combines TRBV18 with TRBJ2-5; D possibly corresponds to TRBD2 (6 bases). Germline CDR1 is KGHSH and CDR2 is LQKENI. Trimming shortened V by 2 bases and J by 2 bases, and 6 bases separated the two germline ends. The CDR3 is 13 amino acids. The CDR3 DNA is TGTGCCAGCTCACCAAGCGGGCAAGAGACCCAGTACTTC. Its translation is CASSPSGQETQYF.

This clone was counted between two and nine times. The V gene is TRBV7-9, the J gene TRBJ1-2; D is undetermined. The V end lost 2 bases, the J end lost 4 bases, and 11 bases lay between the germline ends. This CDR3 is built from 14 residues. Germline V gene sequence: CDR1 SEHNR, CDR2 FQNEAQ (reference sequence). CDR3 amino acids: CASSLNFKSYGYTF. CDR3 in DNA: TGTGCCAGCAGCTTAAACTTCAAGTCCTATGGCTACACCTTC.

The chain employs TRBV5-1 and TRBJ1-2, with TRBD1 matching 8 bases. The J segment lost 7 bases and the V segment lost 5 bases, leaving 4 bases of the junction unmatched. The CDR3 sequence is 12 residues long. Per germline, CDR1 SGHRS and CDR2 YFSETQ. The CDR3 region has the DNA TGCGCCAGCAGTGGACAGGGAAGTGGCTACACCTTC. Amino acids: CASSGQGSGYTF.

The J gene is TRBJ2-7, the V gene TRBV7-6; a weak D match, TRBD1 (6 bases). With 5 bases removed from V and 4 bases from J, the gap between germline ends came to 21 bases. CDR3 length: 16 amino acids. Germline V CDR1 and CDR2: SGHVS, FNYEAQ. In DNA form, the CDR3 reads TGTGCCAGCAGCACCACTGAAGACAGGAAAGGGTACGAGCAGTACTTC. This codes for CASSTTEDRKGYEQYF. The full variable domain, its missing parts supplied by reference TRBV7-6 and TRBJ2-7, is GAGVSQSPRYKVTKRGQDVALRCDPISGHVSLYWYRQALGQGPEFLTYFNYEAQQDKSGLPNDRFSAERPEGSISTLTIQRTEQRDSAMYRCASSTTEDRKGYEQYFGPGTRLTVT.

This chain uses TRBV5-6 with TRBJ2-7; 11 nucleotides match TRBD2. V was clipped by 0 bases and J by 4 bases; unmatched bases: 3. Per the germline V gene, CDR1 is SGHDT and CDR2 is YYEEEE. The CDR3 has 15 residues. Here the CDR3 DNA reads TGTGCCAGCAGCTTGGTACTAGCGGGAGATTACGAGCAGTACTTC. This gives the protein CASSLVLAGDYEQYF.

This sequence joins TRBV19 and TRBJ2-5; 7 nucleotides agree with TRBD2. CDR3 size: 15 residues. Per the germline V gene, CDR1 is LNHDA and CDR2 is SQIVND (reference sequence). J lost 4 bases, V lost 5 bases, and 10 bases had no gene match. The CDR3 DNA sequence: TGTGCCAGTAGTGCTCCCGGGGGGATCCCAGAGACCCAGTACTTC. Its protein product is CASSAPGGIPETQYF.

The chain has TRBV9 and TRBJ1-5; D not resolved. The CDR3 sequence is 14 residues long. Germline CDR1 is SGDLS and CDR2 is YYNGEE. Trimming removed 0 bases from V and 5 bases from J, with 9 bases in between. The CDR3 is CASSVESADQPQHF. The DNA of the CDR3 is TGTGCCAGCAGCGTAGAGTCGGCGGATCAGCCCCAGCATTTT.

This clone showed up just a few times. The chain joins TRBV19 to TRBJ2-2; 13 nucleotides agree with TRBD2. Trimming took 7 bases from V and 3 from J; bases not matched to a gene: 8. This CDR3 spans 17 amino acids. CDR1 LNHDA and CDR2 SQIVND come from the germline V gene (reference sequence). The CDR3 bases are TGTGCCAGTAATGCACTAGCGGGAGGGCCTGACACCGGGGAGCTGTTTTTT. Protein: CASNALAGGPDTGELFF.

This clone was picked up one time. This sequence joins TRBV5-1 and TRBJ2-1, with 8 bases identical to TRBD2. Germline trimming cut 2 bases from V and 8 bases from J; bases unmatched to any gene: 15. There are 17 residues in the CDR3. Germline CDR1 reads SGHRS; CDR2 reads YFSETQ. CDR3 sequence reads: CASSLTGSGTLSYEQFF. DNA for the CDR3: TGCGCCAGCAGCTTAACCGGTAGCGGGACCCTTTCCTATGAGCAGTTCTTC.

The chain uses TRBV12-3 or TRBV12-4 and TRBJ2-7; D is unclear. The V and J ends lost 6 bases and 3 bases respectively, with 9 bases between them. CDR3 length equals 12 residues. Here the CDR3 DNA reads TGTGCCAGCAGCCCCTACAGCTACGAGCAGTACTTC. It yields the protein CASSPYSYEQYF.

This chain links TRBV4-2 with TRBJ2-7, with 11 bases aligning to TRBD2. CDR1 is LGHNA, CDR2 YNFKEQ, per germline. The CDR3 sequence is 14 residues long. V was clipped by 2 bases and J by 9 bases; unmatched bases: 6. The CDR3, as DNA: TGTGCCAGCAGCCAATTACTAGCGGGGGCGGGGCAGTACTTC. It encodes CASSQLLAGAGQYF.

The chain has TRBV29-1 and TRBJ2-7, with 10 positions matching TRBD1. The ends lost 4 bases at V and 2 bases at J; junction bases unmatched: 5. Germline assignment: CDR1 SQVTM and CDR2 ANQGSEA. The CDR3 has 14 residues. DNA of the CDR3: TGCAGCGTTGCTACCGGGACAGGGGCCTACGAGCAGTACTTC. It translates to CSVATGTGAYEQYF.

The chain is built from TRBV25-1 and TRBJ1-3, with D unresolved. The CDR3 totals 15 residues. Looked up from germline, CDR1 is MGHDK and CDR2 is SYGVNS. Trimming took 0 bases from V and 4 from J, leaving 10 bases between them. The CDR3 reads CASSEYGRSGNTIYF. DNA for the CDR3: TGTGCCAGCAGTGAATATGGGAGGTCCGGAAACACCATATATTTT.

The chain links TRBV19 to TRBJ2-5; TRBD2 might be the D (5 bases). Germline V CDR1 and CDR2: LNHDA, SQIVND (reference sequence). Trimming left V 3 bases short and J 5 bases short, with 10 bases between. This CDR3 spans 13 amino acids. The CDR3 DNA is TGTGCCAGTAGTATTCGGGGAACGGAGACCCAGTACTTC. Its translation is CASSIRGTETQYF.

The chain carries TRBV6-1 and TRBJ1-2, with D hard to call. CDR3 length: 13 amino acids. V gave up 3 bases and J gave up 4 bases, with 9 bases separating them. CDR1 and CDR2 from the germline V gene are MNHNS and SASEGT. CDR3 sequence: CASSDGVSYGYTF. CDR3 nucleotide sequence: TGTGCCAGCAGTGACGGAGTGAGCTATGGCTACACCTTC.

With respect to this clone: The junction differs from germline at one of its ends, possibly a read error. V is TRBV12-3 or TRBV12-4 and J is TRBJ1-1; D unresolved. The CDR3 runs 13 residues. The CDR3 here is CASSLSGNTEVFF. In DNA form, the CDR3 reads TGTGCCAGCAGTTTATCGGGGAACACTGAAGTTTTCTTT.

The chain links TRBV5-6 to TRBJ1-1; TRBD1 is a possible D gene (6 bases). Trimming shortened V by 1 base and J by 4 bases, and 14 bases separated the two germline ends. CDR1 is SGHDT and CDR2 is YYEEEE in the germline V gene. The CDR3 spans 15 residues. The CDR3 sequence is CASSLRTGGPTEAFF. As DNA, the CDR3 is TGTGCCAGCAGCTTGCGTACGGGGGGGCCCACTGAAGCTTTCTTT.

This rearrangement joins TRBV19 to TRBJ1-5; D not certain. Between the trimmed V and J ends, which lost 1 base and 2 bases, there was a span of 3 bases. This CDR3 has 13 residues. Germline loops: CDR1 LNHDA, CDR2 SQIVND (reference sequence). The CDR3 DNA follows: TGTGCCAGTAGTATAGCCGGCAATCAGCCCCAGCATTTT. Protein: CASSIAGNQPQHF.

The rearrangement uses TRBV7-9 and TRBJ1-5; D unresolved. This CDR3 comprises 16 residues. In germline, CDR1 is SEHNR, CDR2 FQNEAQ (reference sequence). Trimming stripped 1 base from V and 2 bases from J, with 12 bases between. CDR3 nucleotides: TGTGCCAGCAGCTTAGAAGGAACGGCGGGCAATCAGCCCCAGCATTTT. This codes for CASSLEGTAGNQPQHF.

The chain has TRBV19 and TRBJ2-5, with D possibly being TRBD2 (5 bases). Trimming left V 1 base short and J 1 base short, with 13 bases between. Germline-derived CDR1 and CDR2 are LNHDA and SQIVND (reference sequence). The CDR3 has 16 amino acids. Written as DNA, the CDR3 is TGTGCCAGTAGTATAGCTGGAGGACTCCGCCAAGAGACCCAGTACTTC. It specifies CASSIAGGLRQETQYF.

V usage is TRBV19 and J usage is TRBJ2-1, with 8 bases that match TRBD2. The CDR3 loop spans 14 amino acids. Germline V lookup: CDR1 LNHDA, CDR2 SQIVND (reference sequence). Germline trimming cut 5 bases from V and 6 bases from J; bases unmatched to any gene: 6. CDR3 nucleotides: TGTGCCAGTAGTTCCGGGACTAGTACCAATGAGCAGTTCTTC. Translating gives CASSSGTSTNEQFF.

DNA of the CDR3: TGCGCCAGCAGCTCCACACAGGGGTACCAAGAGACCCAGTACTTC. Protein: CASSSTQGYQETQYF. The chain uses TRBV5-1 and TRBJ2-5, with TRBD1 matching 7 bases. The CDR3 runs to 15 residues. V lost 3 bases to trimming and J lost 0 bases; unmatched junction nucleotides: 5. Per the germline V gene, CDR1 is SGHRS and CDR2 is YFSETQ.

This chain joins TRBV5-4 and TRBJ1-1, with 11 positions matching TRBD1. There are 16 residues in the CDR3. V lost 5 bases and J lost 1; bases outside the gene matches: 7. Germline assignment: CDR1 SGHNT and CDR2 YYREEE (reference sequence). The CDR3 reads CASRGTGGVENTEAFF. DNA for the CDR3: TGTGCCAGCAGAGGGACAGGGGGTGTAGAGAACACTGAAGCTTTCTTT.

This clone was counted a single time. The rearrangement uses TRBV28 and TRBJ1-6, with a weak D call TRBD1 (5 bases). Between the trimmed V and J ends, which lost 6 bases and 6 bases, there was a span of 6 bases. This CDR3 region has 12 residues. CDR1 is MDHEN, CDR2 SYDVKM, per germline. The CDR3: CASSQGNSPLHF. CDR3 coding DNA: TGTGCCAGCAGCCAGGGTAATTCACCCCTCCACTTT.

The chain links TRBV18 to TRBJ2-7; D might be TRBD2 (5 bases). This CDR3 has 14 amino acids. Germline loops: CDR1 KGHSH, CDR2 LQKENI. Trimming pared 2 bases from V and 4 bases from J, leaving 12 bases between. The CDR3 loop reads CASSPKEGSYEQYF. The DNA for the CDR3 is TGTGCCAGCTCACCAAAAGAGGGTTCATACGAGCAGTACTTC.